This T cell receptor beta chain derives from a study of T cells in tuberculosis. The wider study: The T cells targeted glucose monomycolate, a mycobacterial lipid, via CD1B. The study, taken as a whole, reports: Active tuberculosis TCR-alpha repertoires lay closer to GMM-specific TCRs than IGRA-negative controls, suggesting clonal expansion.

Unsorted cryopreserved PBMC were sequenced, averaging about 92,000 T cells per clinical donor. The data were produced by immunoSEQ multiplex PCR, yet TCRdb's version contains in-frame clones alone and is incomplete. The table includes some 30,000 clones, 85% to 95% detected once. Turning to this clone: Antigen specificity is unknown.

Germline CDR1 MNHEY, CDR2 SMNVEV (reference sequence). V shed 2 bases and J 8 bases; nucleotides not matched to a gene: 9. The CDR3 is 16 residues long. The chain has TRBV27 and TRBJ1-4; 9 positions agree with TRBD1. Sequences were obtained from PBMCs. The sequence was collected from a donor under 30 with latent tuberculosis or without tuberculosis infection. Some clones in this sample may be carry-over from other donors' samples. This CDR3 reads CASSLGWTGEGEKLFF. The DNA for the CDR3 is TGTGCCAGCAGTTTAGGTTGGACAGGGGAAGGGGAAAAACTGTTTTTT.